The clone carrying this T cell receptor (beta chain) is a singleton in its sample. The data were taken from a study of T cell changes during pregnancy in multiple sclerosis. Here immunoSEQ multiplex PCR was the method, and the copy in TCRdb shows in-frame clones only, minus some. The sample has 54,000 or so clones, over 85% seen once. CDR1 and CDR2 from the germline V gene are SGHDT and YYEEEE. V lost 3 bases to trimming and J lost 10 bases, with 23 bases between them. This CDR3 has 15 amino acids. This TCR was recovered from a female donor with multiple sclerosis, enrolled in a pregnancy study. The source material was CD4+ T cells from peripheral blood mononuclear cells, sampled before pregnancy. This rearrangement joins TRBV5-6 to TRBJ2-7, with D unclear. The CDR3 loop reads CASSSTGFRSRGQYF. CDR3 bases: TGTGCCAGCAGCTCCACCGGGTTCCGATCTCGAGGTCAGTACTTC.